This T cell receptor (beta chain) was captured by sequencing in a study of blood T cells in healthy people across ages. Points from the study as a whole: The fall in TCR beta diversity per million T cells was roughly linear with age.

Concerning this clonotype: Its antigen remains unidentified.

Whenever a sample was processed, at least 6 million PBMCs were isolated. CDR3 size: 13 residues. The ends were cut back, 5 bases at V and 8 bases at J, with 15 bases in the middle. Germline CDR1 is MDHEN and CDR2 is SYDVKM. Together with a sample-barcoded 5' primer, a J-beta primer mix was included in a second PCR lasting about 7 to 12 cycles. All samples gave at least 2.5 million CDR3-containing paired-end reads. From the 5' RACE reads, TCRdb called clonotypes with MiXCR, one entry per CDR3 protein. Counted here are 700,000 or so distinct CDR3 sequences, approximately 40% occurring once; the ten biggest clones make up about 32%.

The sequenced material came from blood. This chain uses TRBV28 with TRBJ1-2; no definite D call. The sequence was obtained from a man at least 80 years old in good health. In DNA form, the CDR3 reads TGTGCCAGCAGTGTAGATGAGAGGTTCGGCTACACCTTC. Protein sequence: CASSVDERFGYTF.